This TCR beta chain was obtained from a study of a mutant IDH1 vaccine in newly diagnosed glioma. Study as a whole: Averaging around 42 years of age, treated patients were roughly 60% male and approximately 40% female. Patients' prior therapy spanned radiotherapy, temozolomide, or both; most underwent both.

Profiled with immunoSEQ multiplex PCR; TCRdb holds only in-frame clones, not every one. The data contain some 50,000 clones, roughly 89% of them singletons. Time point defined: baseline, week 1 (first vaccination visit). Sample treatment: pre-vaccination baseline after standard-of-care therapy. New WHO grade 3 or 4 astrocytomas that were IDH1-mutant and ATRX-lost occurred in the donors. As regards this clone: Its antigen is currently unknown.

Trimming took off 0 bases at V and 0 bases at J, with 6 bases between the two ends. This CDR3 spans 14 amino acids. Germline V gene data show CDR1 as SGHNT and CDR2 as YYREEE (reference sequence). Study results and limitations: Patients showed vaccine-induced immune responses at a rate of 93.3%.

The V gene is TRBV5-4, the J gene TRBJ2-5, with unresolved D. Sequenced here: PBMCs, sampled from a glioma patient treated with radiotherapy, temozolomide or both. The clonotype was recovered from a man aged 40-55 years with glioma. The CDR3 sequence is CASSLAADQETQYF. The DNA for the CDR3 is TGTGCCAGCAGCTTGGCCGCCGACCAAGAGACCCAGTACTTC.